One sample yielded the 13 T cell receptor beta chains listed below, sequenced in a study of Graves' ophthalmopathy and Graves' hyperthyroidism. Investigators amplified TCR beta CDR3 regions from RNA transcripts. First-round RT-PCR relied on HTBI primers, and a second-round multiplex PCR came next. MiXCR, run by TCRdb on the multiplex PCR reads, gives a single entry per CDR3 protein. The repertoire holds about half a million distinct CDR3 sequences, with around 15% as singletons. The specimen was blood. These receptors were collected from a woman aged 25 to 45 with Graves' ophthalmopathy.

This clonotype was observed many times. The genes are TRBV12-3 or TRBV12-4 and TRBJ2-5, with 7 bases lining up with TRBD1. After removal of 3 bases from V and 4 bases from J, the junction contained 2 bases not matched to a gene. The CDR3 totals 13 residues. The CDR3 protein is CASSLGQIETQYF. CDR3 DNA sequence: TGTGCCAGCAGTTTGGGACAGATAGAGACCCAGTACTTC.

This clonotype has at least ten counts. The chain links TRBV7-9 to TRBJ1-2; TRBD1 matches 8 bases. V trimming: 4 bases; J trimming: 6 bases; junction bases outside the gene matches: 7. The length of the CDR3 is 14 residues. Per the germline V gene, CDR1 is SEHNR and CDR2 is FQNEAQ (reference sequence). The CDR3 sequence is CASSSSTGVDGYTF. CDR3 coding DNA: TGTGCCAGCAGCTCTTCGACAGGGGTCGATGGCTACACCTTC.

This clonotype was seen a handful of times. The chain is built from TRBV12-5 and TRBJ2-7, with D uncertain. The CDR3 has 12 amino acids. The V gene's germline CDR1 is LGHNT and CDR2 FRNRAP. V was shortened by 0 bases and J by 6 bases, with 6 bases between the two germline ends. CDR3 nucleotides: TGTGCTAGTGGTTTGGTTGCCAGCGAGCAGTACTTC. This encodes CASGLVASEQYF.

This clonotype was observed at least ten times. The J gene is TRBJ1-1, the V gene TRBV6-2 or TRBV6-3; D remains unclear. The CDR3 loop spans 16 amino acids. Trimming removed 0 bases from V and 0 bases from J, with 11 bases in between. Germline CDR1 and CDR2: MNHEY and SVGEGT. The CDR3, as DNA: TGTGCCAGCAGTTACTCGATAAGGGAGGTGAACACTGAAGCTTTCTTT. It translates to CASSYSIREVNTEAFF.

This clonotype appeared many times. CDR3 residues: CASSRQVGTEAFF. The CDR3 DNA sequence: TGTGCCAGCAGTCGACAGGTCGGCACTGAAGCTTTCTTT. The chain joins TRBV12-3 or TRBV12-4 to TRBJ1-1, with a tentative D call TRBD1 (6 bases). The CDR3 has 13 amino acids. V was pared by 5 bases and J by 4 bases, with 11 bases between.

Only a few counts were recorded for this clonotype. This chain uses TRBV5-1 with TRBJ1-1; TRBD1 matches at 9 bases. J lost 11 bases, V lost 4 bases, and 27 bases had no gene match. Germline lookup yields CDR1 SGHRS and CDR2 YFSETQ. CDR3 length equals 19 residues. The CDR3 DNA follows: TGCGCCAGCAGCATAAACTACAGGGGGCGCGATGAGGGGAGAGGTATGGCTTTCTTT. Its translation is CASSINYRGRDEGRGMAFF.

As regards this clonotype: At one end the junction does not follow the germline gene, possibly because of a read error. V is TRBV27 and J is TRBJ2-5, with a possible D match to TRBD2 (5 bases). Germline assignment: CDR1 MNHEY and CDR2 SMNVEV (reference sequence). The CDR3 length is 13 residues. For the CDR3, the DNA is TGTGCCACCCGCCGCGGGTCCCAAGAGACCAAGTACTTC. Protein sequence: CATRRGSQETKYF.

This clonotype appeared a few times. The chain has TRBV3-1 and TRBJ2-7, with a possible D match to TRBD2 (5 bases). Germline CDR1 reads LGHDT; CDR2 reads YNNKEL (reference sequence). The ends were cut back, 5 bases at V and 4 bases at J, with 21 bases in the middle. This CDR3 is 16 amino acids long. This CDR3 is CASSIPAALGGYEQYF. DNA of the CDR3: TGTGCCAGCAGCATTCCTGCGGCACTAGGAGGTTACGAGCAGTACTTC.

This clonotype was found a few times. The chain uses TRBV7-8 and TRBJ1-5, with D possibly being TRBD1 (6 bases). Between the trimmed V and J ends, which lost 2 bases and 1 base, there was a span of 18 bases. This CDR3 has 18 residues. Germline-derived CDR1 and CDR2 are SGHVS and FQNEAQ. The CDR3 DNA is TGTGCCAGCAGCTTATGGGCCGACAGGTCGGGGAGCAATCAGCCCCAGCATTTT. Encoded protein: CASSLWADRSGSNQPQHF.

Ten or more counts support this clonotype. This chain uses TRBV27 with TRBJ1-2, with D possibly TRBD1 on 6 matching bases. Germline CDR1 reads MNHEY; CDR2 reads SMNVEV (reference sequence). Trimming left V 5 bases short and J 7 bases short, with 14 bases between. The CDR3 sequence is 13 residues long. The CDR3 sequence is CASSMGGSAGYTF. The CDR3 bases are TGTGCCAGCAGTATGGGGGGCTCAGCTGGCTACACCTTC.

Ten or more counts support this clonotype. The J gene is TRBJ2-7, the V gene TRBV4-2; 7 bases are a match to TRBD1. J gave up 6 bases and V 0 bases, and 8 bases lay outside the gene matches. CDR3 length: 15 amino acids. Germline V gene data show CDR1 as LGHNA and CDR2 as YNFKEQ. CDR3 sequence reads: CASSQDEGATGEQYF. CDR3 bases: TGTGCCAGCAGCCAAGACGAGGGGGCGACCGGCGAGCAGTACTTC.

This clonotype has at least ten counts. The gene calls are TRBV30 and TRBJ2-5; TRBD2 aligns across 8 bases. This CDR3 contains 16 residues. CDR1 and CDR2 from the germline V gene are GTSNPN and SVGIG (reference sequence). V shed 0 bases and J 6 bases; nucleotides not matched to a gene: 12. The CDR3 loop is CAWSVHRLGRVQTQYF. CDR3 sequence (DNA): TGTGCCTGGAGTGTACATCGGCTCGGGAGGGTGCAGACCCAGTACTTC.

There are many counts of this clonotype. Sequence at one end of the junction differs from germline and may be a read error. This sequence joins TRBV12-3 or TRBV12-4 and TRBJ2-5; D possibly corresponds to TRBD1 (5 bases). The CDR3 loop spans 14 amino acids. The CDR3 loop reads CASSSRQLREAQYF. The CDR3 DNA sequence: TGTGCCAGCAGTTCTAGACAGCTAAGAGAGGCCCAGTACTTC.